A single sample is the source of the 19 T cell receptor beta chains below, sequenced in a study of shared clonotypes between healthy human individuals. The assay was immunoSEQ multiplex PCR, and TCRdb's table has in-frame clones only and misses some. The sample records about 2,100,000 clones, roughly 91% being singletons. Naive CD8 cells lacked CD45RO and underwent positive selection for CCR7, leaving out terminally differentiated effector memory CD45RA+ cells. The sequenced material came from naive CD8+ T cells from PBMCs. The receptor source for this set is a man aged 18 to 35 in good health. Some clones in this sample may be carry-over from other donors' samples.

The rearrangement uses TRBV5-6 and TRBJ2-7; no definite D call. Germline V lookup: CDR1 SGHDT, CDR2 YYEEEE. This CDR3 comprises 12 residues. The germline V and J ends were trimmed by 4 bases and 5 bases, with 10 bases remaining between them. CDR3 nucleotides: TGTGCCAGCAGCACCCCAGGCCACGAGCAGTACTTC. Its protein is CASSTPGHEQYF.

The CDR3 nucleotides read TGTGCCAGCAGTTCCCCCCTGAGGGATATAGCCAAAAACATTCAGTACTTC. Its translation: CASSSPLRDIAKNIQYF. The J gene is TRBJ2-4, the V gene TRBV28; possibly TRBD2 for D (5 bases). V lost 4 bases to trimming and J lost 0 bases, with 16 bases between them. The CDR3 has 17 amino acids. CDR1 is MDHEN, CDR2 SYDVKM, per germline.

Concerning this clone itself: Within the sample, other DNA sequences also encode this same CDR3. The rearrangement joins TRBV7-9 to TRBJ1-1; D gene uncertain. The germline V gene encodes CDR1 SEHNR and CDR2 FQNEAQ (reference sequence). The V end lost 2 bases, the J end lost 6 bases, and 1 base lay between the germline ends. The CDR3 loop spans 10 amino acids. The CDR3 DNA reads as TGTGCCAGCAGCTTACCTGAAGCTTTCTTT. Protein: CASSLPEAFF. The whole variable domain, filled in from reference TRBV7-9 and TRBJ1-1, reads DTGVSQNPRHKITKRGQNVTFRCDPISEHNRLYWYRQTLGQGPEFLTYFQNEAQLEKSRLLSDRFSAERPKGSFSTLEIQRTEQGDSAMYLCASSLPEAFFGQGTRLTVV.

The chain has TRBV27 and TRBJ2-3; TRBD2 might be the D (6 bases). V shed 0 bases and J shed 2 bases, with 15 bases lying between them. The length of the CDR3 is 17 residues. Germline loops: CDR1 MNHEY, CDR2 SMNVEV (reference sequence). CDR3 coding DNA: TGTGCCAGCAGTTTATCGGCCCTAGCGCTAAACACAGATACGCAGTATTTT. This encodes CASSLSALALNTDTQYF.

The V call is TRBV4-1, the J call TRBJ1-1; D possibly corresponds to TRBD1 (5 bases). Germline CDR1 and CDR2: MGHRA and YSYEKL. The CDR3 loop spans 15 amino acids. Trimming left V 5 bases short and J 1 base short, with 14 bases between. The CDR3 protein is CASSYSGTGNTEAFF. For the CDR3, the DNA is TGCGCCAGCAGCTACTCCGGGACGGGGAACACTGAAGCTTTCTTT.

This chain links TRBV29-1 with TRBJ2-7; the D is unclear. Germline V gene data show CDR1 as SQVTM and CDR2 as ANQGSEA. V was clipped by 7 bases and J by 7 bases, with 11 bases between them. This CDR3 region has 10 residues. The CDR3 region has the DNA TGCAGCGCCACCCACGGGGAGCAGTACTTC. This gives the protein CSATHGEQYF.

The V call is TRBV27, the J call TRBJ2-5, with D perhaps matching TRBD1 (5 bases). Between the trimmed V and J ends, which lost 2 bases and 5 bases, there was a span of 12 bases. The germline V gene has CDR1 MNHEY and CDR2 SMNVEV (reference sequence). CDR3 length: 14 residues. The CDR3 here is CASSLRGRVETQYF. CDR3 DNA sequence: TGTGCCAGCAGTTTAAGAGGCAGGGTGGAGACCCAGTACTTC.

This clone was observed a handful of times. The V and J genes are TRBV4-1 and TRBJ2-5; possible D gene TRBD2, 6 bases. CDR1 and CDR2 (germline): MGHRA, YSYEKL. V gave up 2 bases and J gave up 4 bases, with 23 bases separating them. This CDR3 region has 18 residues. CDR3 protein: CASSQLSAGSQERETQYF. The CDR3 DNA follows: TGCGCCAGCAGCCAACTTTCGGCCGGGAGTCAGGAGAGAGAGACCCAGTACTTC.

The chain couples TRBV5-8 to TRBJ2-7, with TRBD1 matching 7 bases. The CDR3 spans 12 residues. The J segment lost 12 bases and the V segment lost 1 base, leaving 7 bases of the junction unmatched. CDR1 is SGHTS and CDR2 is YDEGEE in the germline V gene. The CDR3 nucleotides are TGTGCCAGCAGCTTGATACAGGGACAGCCGTACTTC. Translation: CASSLIQGQPYF.

The rearrangement joins TRBV19 to TRBJ2-6; D is unclear. V lost 0 bases and J lost 8, with 14 bases in between. This CDR3 has 16 amino acids. Looked up from germline, CDR1 is LNHDA and CDR2 is SQIVND (reference sequence). CDR3 bases: TGTGCCAGTAGTATAGAATACTCTGACTGGACCAACGTCCTGACTTTC. Amino acid sequence: CASSIEYSDWTNVLTF.

The V gene is TRBV27, the J gene TRBJ2-1; 10 bases agree with TRBD1. CDR1 is MNHEY, CDR2 SMNVEV, per germline (reference sequence). V dropped 5 bases and J dropped 2; count of bases not matched to a gene: 3. The CDR3 sequence is 15 residues long. CDR3 bases: TGTGCCAGCAGTGATGGACAGGGGGCCTACAATGAGCAGTTCTTC. Protein product: CASSDGQGAYNEQFF.

J is TRBJ2-7 and V is TRBV14, with 10 bases matching TRBD1. This CDR3 has 15 residues. With V trimmed by 4 bases and J by 3 bases, 6 bases remained unmatched. CDR1 SGHDN and CDR2 FVKESK come from the germline V gene. CDR3 sequence reads: CASSPYRDRGYEQYF. CDR3 DNA: TGTGCCAGCAGCCCGTACCGGGACAGGGGCTACGAGCAGTACTTC.

The gene calls are TRBV5-1 and TRBJ2-3, with TRBD1 matching 10 bases. V lost 2 bases, J lost 2 bases, and 11 bases stayed unmatched. Germline V gene data show CDR1 as SGHRS and CDR2 as YFSETQ. The CDR3 length is 18 residues. This chain's CDR3 is CASSLLVSGTGDTDTQYF. CDR3 nucleotide sequence: TGCGCCAGCAGCTTACTCGTCTCCGGGACAGGGGACACAGATACGCAGTATTTT.

On this clone itself: The junction departs from the called germline gene at one end, perhaps through a read error. The chain has TRBV9 and TRBJ2-7; perhaps TRBD1 as D (6 bases). CDR1 and CDR2 (germline): SGDLS, YYNGEE. There are 12 residues in the CDR3. The CDR3 reads CTSSADSYEQYF. Written as DNA, the CDR3 is TGTACCAGCAGCGCGGACAGTTACGAGCAGTACTTC.

The rearrangement links TRBV28 to TRBJ2-3, with 10 positions matching TRBD1. The junction had 5 bases not matched to a gene; V was cut back by 3 bases and J by 2 bases. Per the germline V gene, CDR1 is MDHEN and CDR2 is SYDVKM. The CDR3 is 16 amino acids. The CDR3 nucleotides are TGTGCCAGCAGTTTTGGGACAGGGGACTTCACAGATACGCAGTATTTT. This gives the protein CASSFGTGDFTDTQYF. Together with reference TRBV28 and TRBJ2-3, the CDR3 gives the full variable domain: DVKVTQSSRYLVKRTGEKVFLECVQDMDHENMFWYRQDPGLGLRLIYFSYDVKMKEKGDIPEGYSVSREKKERFSLILESASTNQTSMYLCASSFGTGDFTDTQYFGPGTRLTVL.

This chain joins TRBV29-1 and TRBJ2-1; 9 nucleotides agree with TRBD2. The ends lost 5 bases at V and 6 bases at J; junction bases unmatched: 8. The CDR3 length is 14 residues. CDR1 SQVTM and CDR2 ANQGSEA come from the germline V gene. CDR3 sequence reads: CSVTGTSTINEQFF. The CDR3 DNA sequence: TGCAGCGTTACCGGGACTAGCACCATCAATGAGCAGTTCTTC.

The rearrangement uses TRBV7-9 and TRBJ1-2, with TRBD1 matching over 9 bases. Germline CDR1 is SEHNR and CDR2 is FQNEAQ (reference sequence). The CDR3 extends over 14 amino acids. V lost 1 base and J lost 12; bases outside the gene matches: 9. This chain's CDR3 is CASSLVPGQGENTF. The CDR3 DNA reads TGTGCCAGCAGCTTAGTTCCGGGACAGGGTGAGAACACCTTC.

The chain uses TRBV5-1 and TRBJ2-7; 7 bases are a match to TRBD1. CDR3 length: 16 amino acids. Germline lookup yields CDR1 SGHRS and CDR2 YFSETQ. V lost 3 bases, J lost 5 bases, and 14 bases stayed unmatched. CDR3 protein: CASSSSGTDFFNEQYF. DNA for the CDR3: TGCGCCAGCAGCTCCTCCGGGACAGATTTTTTCAACGAGCAGTACTTC.

The rearrangement joins TRBV9 to TRBJ1-2; perhaps TRBD1 as D (6 bases). The CDR3 covers 15 residues. Germline lookup yields CDR1 SGDLS and CDR2 YYNGEE. Deletions cut 3 bases from V and 0 bases from J, with 12 bases between. The CDR3, as DNA: TGTGCCAGCAGCGAGACGGGGGCGCCTAACTATGGCTACACCTTC. This translates into CASSETGAPNYGYTF.